The next 6 T cell receptor beta chains were all read from a single sample in a study of shared clonotypes between healthy human individuals. The method was immunoSEQ multiplex PCR; TCRdb's version includes in-frame clones alone and lacks a portion of them. The sample shows around 750,000 clones, about 74% of them seen only once. The sample comprised memory CD4+ T cells sorted from blood. Noted subset: CD45RA-negative fraction. The receptors shown here come from a woman in her twenties or thirties in good health.

A few counts support this clone. CDR3 DNA sequence: TGTGCCAGCAGCGGGAACATCCCGAACACCGGGGAGCTGTTTTTT. As protein: CASSGNIPNTGELFF. The chain is built from TRBV7-2 and TRBJ2-2, with D uncertain. The CDR3 runs 15 residues. The germline CDR1 and CDR2 sequences are SGHTA and FQGNSA. V dropped 5 bases and J dropped 0 bases, with 10 bases sitting between them.

V and J are TRBV6-1 and TRBJ2-7; 9 bases fit TRBD2. The V segment lost 10 bases and the J segment 11 bases; nucleotides outside the gene matches: 21. This CDR3 is built from 15 residues. Germline V gene sequence: CDR1 MNHNS, CDR2 SASEGT. The CDR3 loop is CAISIAGESVPRKYF. The CDR3 DNA is TGTGCCATCTCTATAGCGGGAGAATCAGTTCCTAGGAAGTACTTC.

The rearrangement uses TRBV15 and TRBJ2-7, with 7 bases matching TRBD1. V lost 4 bases and J lost 1; bases outside the gene matches: 7. The CDR3 is 15 residues long. Germline CDR1 LNHNV, CDR2 YYDKDF (reference sequence). CDR3 DNA: TGTGCCACCAGCAAGAGAGGGACAGAATCCTACGAGCAGTACTTC. This translates into CATSKRGTESYEQYF.

This sequence joins TRBV18 and TRBJ2-7; 9 bases map to TRBD2. Losses at the gene ends were 3 bases for V and 4 bases for J; bases not matched to a gene: 7. CDR1 is KGHSH, CDR2 LQKENI, per germline. CDR3 size: 15 residues. This CDR3 reads CASSPVPSGVYEQYF. CDR3 DNA sequence: TGTGCCAGCTCACCGGTCCCTAGCGGGGTATACGAGCAGTACTTC.

The chain recombines TRBV11-2 with TRBJ2-7; the match to TRBD1 covers 7 bases. The V gene end was trimmed by 6 bases and the J gene end by 4 bases; junction bases not matched to a gene: 9. Germline CDR1 SGHAT, CDR2 FQNNGV. The CDR3 covers 14 residues. The CDR3 DNA reads TGTGCCAGCAGTCGACAGGGTAACGCGTACGAGCAGTACTTC. This sequence encodes CASSRQGNAYEQYF.

The chain couples TRBV6-1 to TRBJ1-1, with D uncertain. This CDR3 has 13 residues. V lost 5 bases and J 1 base, leaving 8 bases between the germline ends. Germline V CDR1 and CDR2: MNHNS, SASEGT. DNA for the CDR3: TGTGCCAGCAGTCTATTCACGAACACTGAAGCTTTCTTT. Protein sequence: CASSLFTNTEAFF.